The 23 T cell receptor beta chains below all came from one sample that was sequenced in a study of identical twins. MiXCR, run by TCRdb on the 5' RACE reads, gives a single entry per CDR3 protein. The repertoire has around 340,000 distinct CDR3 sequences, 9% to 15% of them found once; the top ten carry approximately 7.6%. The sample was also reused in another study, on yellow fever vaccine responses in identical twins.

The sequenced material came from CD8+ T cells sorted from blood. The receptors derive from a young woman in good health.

The CDR3 loop reads CATSEGGAAYEQYF. The CDR3 nucleotides read TGTGCCACCAGCGAGGGGGGGGCGGCCTACGAGCAGTACTTC. This chain joins TRBV24-1 and TRBJ2-7; D is perhaps TRBD2 (7 bases). The germline V gene encodes CDR1 KGHDR and CDR2 SFDVKD. The CDR3 runs to 14 residues. V was shortened by 7 bases and J by 2 bases, with 14 bases between the two germline ends.

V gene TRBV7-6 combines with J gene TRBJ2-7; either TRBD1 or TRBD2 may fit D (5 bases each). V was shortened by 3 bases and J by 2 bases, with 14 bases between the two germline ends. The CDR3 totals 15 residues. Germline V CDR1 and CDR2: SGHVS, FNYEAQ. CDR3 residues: CASSFRTGTTYEQYF. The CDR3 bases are TGTGCCAGCAGCTTTCGGACCGGGACGACCTACGAGCAGTACTTC. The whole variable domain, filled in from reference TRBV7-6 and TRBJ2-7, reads GAGVSQSPRYKVTKRGQDVALRCDPISGHVSLYWYRQALGQGPEFLTYFNYEAQQDKSGLPNDRFSAERPEGSISTLTIQRTEQRDSAMYRCASSFRTGTTYEQYFGPGTRLTVT.

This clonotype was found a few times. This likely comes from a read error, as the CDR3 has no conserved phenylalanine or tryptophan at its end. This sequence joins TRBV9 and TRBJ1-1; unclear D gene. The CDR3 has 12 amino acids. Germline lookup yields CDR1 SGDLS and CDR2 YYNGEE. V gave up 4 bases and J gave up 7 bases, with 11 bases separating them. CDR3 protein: CASSFRDGEAFS. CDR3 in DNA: TGTGCCAGCAGCTTTAGAGACGGTGAAGCTTTCTCT.

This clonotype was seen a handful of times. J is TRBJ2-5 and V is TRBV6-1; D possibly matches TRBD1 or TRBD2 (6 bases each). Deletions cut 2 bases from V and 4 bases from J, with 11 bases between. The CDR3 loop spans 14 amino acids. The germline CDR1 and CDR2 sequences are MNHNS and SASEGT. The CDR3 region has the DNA TGTGCCAGCAGTGAACCCAAGGGGGGAGAGACCCAGTACTTC. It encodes CASSEPKGGETQYF.

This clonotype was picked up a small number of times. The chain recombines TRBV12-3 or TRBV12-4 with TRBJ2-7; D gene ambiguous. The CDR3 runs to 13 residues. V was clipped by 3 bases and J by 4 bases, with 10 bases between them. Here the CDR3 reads CASSLDTPYEQYF. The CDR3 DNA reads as TGTGCCAGCAGTTTGGATACACCATACGAGCAGTACTTC.

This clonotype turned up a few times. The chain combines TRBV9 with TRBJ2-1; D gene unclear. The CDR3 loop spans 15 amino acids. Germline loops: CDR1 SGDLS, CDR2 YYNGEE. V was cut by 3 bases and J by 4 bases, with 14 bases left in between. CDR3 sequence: CASSGSSFIYNEQFF. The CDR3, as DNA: TGTGCCAGCAGCGGGAGTTCCTTCATTTACAATGAGCAGTTCTTC.

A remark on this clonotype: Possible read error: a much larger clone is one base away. The CDR3 loop is CAILAGGNTGELLF. The CDR3 nucleotides read TGTGCCATCCTAGCGGGGGGAAACACCGGGGAGCTGTTGTTT. V usage is TRBV10-3 and J usage is TRBJ2-2, with TRBD2 matching over 11 bases. The germline V gene has CDR1 ENHRY and CDR2 SYGVKD. CDR3 length: 14 amino acids.

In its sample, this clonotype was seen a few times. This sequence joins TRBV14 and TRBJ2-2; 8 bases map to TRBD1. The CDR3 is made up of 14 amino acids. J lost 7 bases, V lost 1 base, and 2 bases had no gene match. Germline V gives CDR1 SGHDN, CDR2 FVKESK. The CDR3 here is CASSQAQGVGELFF. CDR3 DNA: TGTGCCAGCAGCCAAGCACAGGGGGTCGGGGAGCTGTTTTTT.

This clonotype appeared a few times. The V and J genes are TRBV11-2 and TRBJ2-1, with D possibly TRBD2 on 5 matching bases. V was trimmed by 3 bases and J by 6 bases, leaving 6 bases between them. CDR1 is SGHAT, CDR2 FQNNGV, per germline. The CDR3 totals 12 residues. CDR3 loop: CASSFGLNEQFF. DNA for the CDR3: TGTGCCAGCAGCTTCGGACTCAATGAGCAGTTCTTC.

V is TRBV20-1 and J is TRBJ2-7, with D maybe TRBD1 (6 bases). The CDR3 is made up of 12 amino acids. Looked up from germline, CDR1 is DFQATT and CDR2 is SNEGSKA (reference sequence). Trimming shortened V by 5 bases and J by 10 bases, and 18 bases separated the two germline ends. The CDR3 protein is CSAPLTGCGQYV. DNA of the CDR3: TGCAGTGCTCCCCTTACAGGGTGCGGACAGTACGTC.

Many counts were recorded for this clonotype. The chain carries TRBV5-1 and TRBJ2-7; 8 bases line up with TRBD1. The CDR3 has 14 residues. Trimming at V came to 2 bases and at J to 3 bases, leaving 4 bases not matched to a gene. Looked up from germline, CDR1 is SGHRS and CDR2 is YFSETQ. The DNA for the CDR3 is TGCGCCAGCAGCTTCGGGACAGGTTACTACGAGCAGTACTTC. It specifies CASSFGTGYYEQYF.

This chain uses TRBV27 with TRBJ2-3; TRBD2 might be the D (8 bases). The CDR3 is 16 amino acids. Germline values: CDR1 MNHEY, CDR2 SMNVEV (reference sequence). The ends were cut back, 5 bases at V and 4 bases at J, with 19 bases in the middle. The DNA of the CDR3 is TGTGCCAGCAGTCCCCGGGAGGGGGCGGAGGCAGATACGCAGTATTTT. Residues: CASSPREGAEADTQYF.

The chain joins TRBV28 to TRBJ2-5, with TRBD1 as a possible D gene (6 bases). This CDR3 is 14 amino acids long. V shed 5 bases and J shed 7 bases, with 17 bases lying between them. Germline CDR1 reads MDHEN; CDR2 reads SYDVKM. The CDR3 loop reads CASSPDSPWVTQYF. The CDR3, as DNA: TGTGCCAGCAGTCCGGACAGCCCCTGGGTGACCCAGTACTTC.

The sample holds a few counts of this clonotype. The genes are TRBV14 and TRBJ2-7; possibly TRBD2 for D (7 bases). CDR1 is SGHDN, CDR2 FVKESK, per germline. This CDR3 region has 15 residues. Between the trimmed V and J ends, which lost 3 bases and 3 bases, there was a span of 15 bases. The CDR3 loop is CASSHFGGPYYEQYV. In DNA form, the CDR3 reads TGTGCCAGCAGCCACTTCGGGGGGCCGTACTACGAGCAGTACGTC.

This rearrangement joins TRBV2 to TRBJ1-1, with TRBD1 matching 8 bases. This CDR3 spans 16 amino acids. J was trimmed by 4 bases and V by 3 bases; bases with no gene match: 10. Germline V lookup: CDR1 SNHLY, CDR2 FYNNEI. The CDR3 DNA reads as TGTGCCAGCAGTGACCCGGGACAGGATCCTAGCACTGAAGCTTTCTTT. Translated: CASSDPGQDPSTEAFF. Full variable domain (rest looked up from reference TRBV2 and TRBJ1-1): EPEVTQTPSHQVTQMGQEVILRCVPISNHLYFYWYRQILGQKVEFLVSFYNNEISEKSEIFDDQFSVERPDGSNFTLKIRSTKLEDSAMYFCASSDPGQDPSTEAFFGQGTRLTVV.

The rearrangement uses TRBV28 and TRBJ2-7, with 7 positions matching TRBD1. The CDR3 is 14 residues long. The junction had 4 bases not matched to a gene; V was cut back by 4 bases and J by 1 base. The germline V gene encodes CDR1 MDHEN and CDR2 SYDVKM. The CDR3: CASSSRDRSYEQYF. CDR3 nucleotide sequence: TGTGCCAGCAGTTCCCGGGACAGATCCTACGAGCAGTACTTC.

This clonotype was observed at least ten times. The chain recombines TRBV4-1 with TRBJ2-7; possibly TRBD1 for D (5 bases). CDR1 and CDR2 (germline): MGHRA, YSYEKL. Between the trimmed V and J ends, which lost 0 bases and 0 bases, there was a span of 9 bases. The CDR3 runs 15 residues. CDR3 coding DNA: TGCGCCAGCAGCCAAGATTCAGGGTACTCCTACGAGCAGTACTTC. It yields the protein CASSQDSGYSYEQYF.

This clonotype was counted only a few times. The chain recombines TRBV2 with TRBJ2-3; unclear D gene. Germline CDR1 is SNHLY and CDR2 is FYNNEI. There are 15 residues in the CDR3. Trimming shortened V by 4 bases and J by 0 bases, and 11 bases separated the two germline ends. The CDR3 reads CASSVSTHSTDTQYF. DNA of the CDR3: TGTGCCAGCAGTGTTTCGACACATAGCACAGATACGCAGTATTTT.

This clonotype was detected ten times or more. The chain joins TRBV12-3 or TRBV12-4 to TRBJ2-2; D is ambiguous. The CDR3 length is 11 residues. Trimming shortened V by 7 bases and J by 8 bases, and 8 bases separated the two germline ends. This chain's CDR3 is CASTPGGELFF. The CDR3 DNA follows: TGTGCCAGCACCCCCGGGGGGGAGCTGTTTTTT.

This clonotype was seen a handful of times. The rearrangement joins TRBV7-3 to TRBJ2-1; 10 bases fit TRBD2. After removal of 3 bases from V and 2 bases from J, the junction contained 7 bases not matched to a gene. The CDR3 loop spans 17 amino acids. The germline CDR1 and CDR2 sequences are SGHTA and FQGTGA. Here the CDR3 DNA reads TGTGCCAGCAGCTTCAGACCTAGCGGGAGCCCCTACAATGAGCAGTTCTTC. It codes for CASSFRPSGSPYNEQFF.

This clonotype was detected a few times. CDR3 bases: TGTGCCAGCAGCTCAATGACAGGGAACTATGGCTACACCTTC. Translated: CASSSMTGNYGYTF. The gene calls are TRBV7-9 and TRBJ1-2; 7 nucleotides match TRBD1. Germline CDR1 is SEHNR and CDR2 is FQNEAQ (reference sequence). The junction had 4 bases not matched to a gene; V was cut back by 4 bases and J by 2 bases. This CDR3 spans 14 amino acids.

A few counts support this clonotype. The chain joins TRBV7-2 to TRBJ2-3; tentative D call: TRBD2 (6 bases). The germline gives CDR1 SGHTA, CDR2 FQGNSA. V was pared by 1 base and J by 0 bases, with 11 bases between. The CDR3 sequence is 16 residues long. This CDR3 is CASSLGAGPSTDTQYF. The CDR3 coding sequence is TGTGCCAGCAGCTTAGGGGCGGGACCGAGCACAGATACGCAGTATTTT.

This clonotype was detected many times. CDR3 sequence reads: CASSYLPLGGSSYNEQFF. The CDR3 nucleotides are TGTGCCAGCAGTTACCTCCCCCTGGGCGGGAGCTCCTACAATGAGCAGTTCTTC. This sequence joins TRBV6-5 and TRBJ2-1, with TRBD2 matching over 7 bases. V lost 2 bases and J lost 0; bases outside the gene matches: 10. This CDR3 spans 18 amino acids. Germline CDR1 is MNHEY and CDR2 is SVGAGI.